A selection of T cell receptor beta chains follows, all from one sample in a study of beta chain features in type 1 diabetes. Data came from immunoSEQ multiplex PCR; TCRdb stores just in-frame clones and leaves some out. The table has a few hundred thousand clones, about 12% seen once; the top ten hold 0.0085% to 0.012%. The sequenced sample was naive CD4+ T cells from blood. The source of these receptors is a woman aged 18-29 years with type 1 diabetes. CDR3s include the opening cysteine and the closing phenylalanine or tryptophan. D genes are given only for firm matches. The size entry is marked missing in some rows and otherwise reads once, few, many or a size class.

v_call: TRBV14; d_call: TRBD2; clone_size: -; j_call: TRBJ2-3; cdr3_nt: TGTGCCAGCAGCCCAAGCGGGGGCTCAGATACGCAGTATTTT; cdr3_aa: CASSPSGGSDTQYF
v_call: TRBV27; d_call: -; clone_size: few; j_call: TRBJ1-1; cdr3_nt: TGTGCCAGCAGTTCACGGGGTTACACTGAAGCTTTCTTT; cdr3_aa: CASSSRGYTEAFF
v_call: TRBV5-1; d_call: -; clone_size: few; j_call: TRBJ1-5; cdr3_nt: TGCGCCAGCAGGGAAGGAGTTAGCAATCAGCCCCAGCATTTT; cdr3_aa: CASREGVSNQPQHF
v_call: TRBV6-5; d_call: -; clone_size: -; j_call: TRBJ1-1; cdr3_nt: TGTGCCAGCATCAGGGAAGGGGGCACTGAAGCTTTCTTT; cdr3_aa: CASIREGGTEAFF
v_call: TRBV7-2; d_call: TRBD1; clone_size: few; j_call: TRBJ2-7; cdr3_nt: TGTGCCAGCAGCCCCGGGACAGTCTCCTACGAGCAGTACTTC; cdr3_aa: CASSPGTVSYEQYF
v_call: TRBV9; d_call: TRBD2; clone_size: -; j_call: TRBJ2-1; cdr3_nt: TGTGCCAGCAGCGTAGCTACGTGGACTAGCGGGAGCGATGAGCAGTTCTTC; cdr3_aa: CASSVATWTSGSDEQFF
v_call: TRBV4-1; d_call: -; clone_size: -; j_call: TRBJ1-2; cdr3_nt: TGCGCCAGCAGCCAAGAGTTCTCAGGATTTGCCTATGGCTACACCTTC; cdr3_aa: CASSQEFSGFAYGYTF
v_call: TRBV7-9; d_call: TRBD1; clone_size: -; j_call: TRBJ2-7; cdr3_nt: TGTGCCAGCAGCCCGACAGGGGGCGAGCAGTACTTC; cdr3_aa: CASSPTGGEQYF
v_call: TRBV6-5; d_call: -; clone_size: few; j_call: TRBJ2-7; cdr3_nt: TGTGCCAGCACCTCGACCCGAGGAGCCTACGAGCAGTACTTC; cdr3_aa: CASTSTRGAYEQYF
v_call: TRBV6-5; d_call: TRBD1; clone_size: few; j_call: TRBJ1-5; cdr3_nt: TGTGCCAGCAGTTACGGACAGGGCAGGGATCAGCCCCAGCATTTT; cdr3_aa: CASSYGQGRDQPQHF
v_call: TRBV5-1; d_call: -; clone_size: few; j_call: TRBJ2-7; cdr3_nt: TGCGCCAGCAGCTTGGACAGGGAGATGGTCTACGAGCAGTACTTC; cdr3_aa: CASSLDREMVYEQYF
v_call: TRBV15; d_call: -; clone_size: few; j_call: TRBJ2-7; cdr3_nt: TGTGCCACCAGCAGCCAAAGCTCCGGGGCCTACGAGCAGTACTTC; cdr3_aa: CATSSQSSGAYEQYF
v_call: TRBV21-1; d_call: -; clone_size: -; j_call: TRBJ2-7; cdr3_nt: TGTGCCAACTTACTAGGGGACAGGGGGTCCTACGAGCAGTACTTC; cdr3_aa: CANLLGDRGSYEQYF
v_call: TRBV19; d_call: -; clone_size: few; j_call: TRBJ1-6; cdr3_nt: TGTGCCAGTAGTATAGTTCTCGATTCACCCCTCCACTTT; cdr3_aa: CASSIVLDSPLHF
v_call: TRBV6-6; d_call: -; clone_size: few; j_call: TRBJ2-3; cdr3_nt: TGTGCCAGCAGCGACGGGGCAGATACGCAGTATTTT; cdr3_aa: CASSDGADTQYF
v_call: TRBV5-6; d_call: TRBD1; clone_size: -; j_call: TRBJ1-2; cdr3_nt: TGTGCCAGCAGCTTGGCGGGACAGGGGGCGCATGTCTTC; cdr3_aa: CASSLAGQGAHVF
v_call: TRBV18; d_call: TRBD1; clone_size: few; j_call: TRBJ2-4; cdr3_nt: TGTGCCAGCTCACCGTCGACAGGGGTGGACATTCAGTACTTC; cdr3_aa: CASSPSTGVDIQYF
v_call: TRBV5-6; d_call: TRBD2; clone_size: few; j_call: TRBJ2-1; cdr3_nt: TGTGCCAGCAGCCTAAGGACTAGCGGCCCCTCCAATGAGCAGTTCTTC; cdr3_aa: CASSLRTSGPSNEQFF
v_call: TRBV7-2; d_call: -; clone_size: -; j_call: TRBJ2-7; cdr3_nt: TGTGCCAGCAGCGCAGGGGTTCGATACGAGCAGTACTTC; cdr3_aa: CASSAGVRYEQYF
v_call: TRBV7-9; d_call: -; clone_size: -; j_call: TRBJ2-7; cdr3_nt: TGTGCCAGCAGCTACGGGAACATATACGAGCAGTACTTC; cdr3_aa: CASSYGNIYEQYF
v_call: TRBV5-1; d_call: -; clone_size: few; j_call: TRBJ2-3; cdr3_nt: TGCGCCAGCAGCGTCAATAGCGGACGGACAGATACGCAGTATTTT; cdr3_aa: CASSVNSGRTDTQYF
v_call: TRBV14; d_call: -; clone_size: few; j_call: TRBJ2-2; cdr3_nt: TGTGCCAGCAGCCAAGTTCTGCGCACCGGGGAGCTGTTTTTT; cdr3_aa: CASSQVLRTGELFF
v_call: TRBV5-6; d_call: TRBD1; clone_size: few; j_call: TRBJ1-5; cdr3_nt: TGTGCCAGCAGCTTGTATGACAGGGGGAATCAGCCCCAGCATTTT; cdr3_aa: CASSLYDRGNQPQHF
v_call: TRBV18; d_call: TRBD1; clone_size: few; j_call: TRBJ2-5; cdr3_nt: TGTGCCAGCTCACGGGACAGTGGGGAGACCCAGTACTTC; cdr3_aa: CASSRDSGETQYF
v_call: TRBV5-1; d_call: TRBD2; clone_size: few; j_call: TRBJ2-1; cdr3_nt: TGCGCCAGCGGGGATAGCGGGAGTTACAATGAGCAGTTCTTC; cdr3_aa: CASGDSGSYNEQFF
v_call: TRBV7-6; d_call: -; clone_size: -; j_call: TRBJ1-5; cdr3_nt: TGTGCCAGCAGCTTAGCGCGGAATCAGCCCCAGCATTTT; cdr3_aa: CASSLARNQPQHF
v_call: TRBV2; d_call: TRBD1; clone_size: -; j_call: TRBJ1-1; cdr3_nt: TGTGCCAGCAGACGGGACAGGAACACTGAAGCTTTCTTT; cdr3_aa: CASRRDRNTEAFF
v_call: TRBV29-1; d_call: TRBD1; clone_size: -; j_call: TRBJ2-7; cdr3_nt: TGCAGCGTTGCTTTCGGACAGGGAACCTACGAGCAGTACTTC; cdr3_aa: CSVAFGQGTYEQYF
v_call: TRBV4-2; d_call: -; clone_size: few; j_call: TRBJ2-1; cdr3_nt: TGTGCCAGCAGCCGTACGGGAGATGGTAATGAGCAGTTCTTC; cdr3_aa: CASSRTGDGNEQFF
v_call: TRBV7-3; d_call: TRBD2; clone_size: few; j_call: TRBJ2-1; cdr3_nt: TGTGCCAGCAGCTTAGCGGGAGGGGGTACTGGGCAGTTCTTC; cdr3_aa: CASSLAGGGTGQFF
v_call: TRBV23-1; d_call: -; clone_size: -; j_call: TRBJ2-2; cdr3_nt: TGCGCCAGCAGTCAATCTAACGGCGGCCGAACGAACACCGGGGAGCTGTTTTTT; cdr3_aa: CASSQSNGGRTNTGELFF
v_call: TRBV27; d_call: -; clone_size: few; j_call: TRBJ2-7; cdr3_nt: TGTGCCACCGCCAGATCTGGGAGCTCCTACGAGCAGTACTTC; cdr3_aa: CATARSGSSYEQYF
v_call: TRBV30; d_call: -; clone_size: few; j_call: TRBJ2-2; cdr3_nt: TGTGCCTGGAGGCCCAGGGGGGAGCTGTTTTTT; cdr3_aa: CAWRPRGELFF
v_call: TRBV5-1; d_call: TRBD2; clone_size: few; j_call: TRBJ2-1; cdr3_nt: TGCGCCAGCAGCTTGGGCGGGACTAGTGGCTACAATGAGCAGTTCTTC; cdr3_aa: CASSLGGTSGYNEQFF
v_call: TRBV4-3; d_call: -; clone_size: -; j_call: TRBJ2-5; cdr3_nt: TGCGCCAGCAGCCCTCTCTCGGGGGAGACCCAGTACTTC; cdr3_aa: CASSPLSGETQYF
v_call: TRBV6-6; d_call: TRBD1; clone_size: -; j_call: TRBJ1-1; cdr3_nt: TGTGCCAGCAGTCACAGGGGGGCGAAGACTTTCTTT; cdr3_aa: CASSHRGAKTFF
v_call: TRBV7-9; d_call: TRBD2; clone_size: few; j_call: TRBJ2-3; cdr3_nt: TGTGCCAGCAGCTTTACGGGACTAGCCCATTTT; cdr3_aa: CASSFTGLAHF
v_call: TRBV2; d_call: -; clone_size: few; j_call: TRBJ1-4; cdr3_nt: TGTGCCAGCAGTGCTCTAACTAATGAAAAACTGTTTTTT; cdr3_aa: CASSALTNEKLFF